Below, 18 T cell receptor beta chains from the same sample are listed, as sequenced in a study of regulatory T cells in long-lasting Graves disease (dated by TCRdb to about 2021). Libraries were constructed by multiplex PCR. Sequencing took place on an Illumina HiSeq 4000. CDR3 regions were amplified by Arm-PCR with iRepertoire HTBI primers to construct TCR beta libraries. TCRdb's own reprocessing of the public reads used fastp at Q25 and MiXCR and kept productive beta chains. Rows with a matching CDR3 protein are joined into one entry that keeps the most common DNA and genes. The sample contains roughly 400,000 distinct CDR3 sequences, over 20% of them found a single time. The biggest ten clones account for about 13% of the sample. Reading the label with the study, this specimen's time point is: persistent/refractory GD, antithyroid drugs over 5 years with positive TRAb. RNA was extracted from PBMCs in TRIzol for both TCR sequencing and RNA sequencing.

The material was peripheral blood mononuclear cells (PBMCs), obtained when the disease was refractory, from a patient treated with antithyroid drugs. The receptors derive from a female donor with Graves disease.

This clonotype was found once. The rearrangement joins TRBV28 to TRBJ2-1, with D perhaps matching TRBD2 (6 bases). Trimming cost V 10 bases and J 6 bases, with 16 bases left between them. The CDR3 runs to 13 residues. Germline CDR1 MDHEN, CDR2 SYDVKM. The CDR3 protein is CAILGTLGNEQFF. The DNA of the CDR3 is TGTGCCATTCTCGGGACTCTGGGCAATGAGCAGTTCTTC.

There are many counts of this clonotype. The V call is TRBV7-9, the J call TRBJ2-5, with TRBD1 matching over 11 bases. J gave up 5 bases and V 5 bases, and 7 bases lay outside the gene matches. The length of the CDR3 is 15 residues. Germline assignment: CDR1 SEHNR and CDR2 FQNEAQ (reference sequence). This CDR3 reads CASSPRDRGEETQYF. CDR3 sequence (DNA): TGTGCCAGCAGCCCCCGGGACAGGGGGGAGGAGACCCAGTACTTC.

This clonotype was detected ten times or more. The V gene is TRBV6-1, the J gene TRBJ2-2, with D tentatively TRBD1 (5 bases). Germline assignment: CDR1 MNHNS and CDR2 SASEGT. The CDR3 extends over 14 amino acids. Between the trimmed V and J ends, which lost 5 bases and 7 bases, there was a span of 14 bases. CDR3 nucleotide sequence: TGTGCCAGCAGTTACCCCGAAAGGGGCGGGGAGCTGTTTTTT. Translating it yields CASSYPERGGELFF.

As regards this clonotype: A read error may explain this, as a much larger clone is one base away. The J gene is TRBJ1-1, the V gene TRBV6-4; the match to TRBD1 covers 8 bases. Germline V lookup: CDR1 MRHNA, CDR2 SNTAGT. Trimming removed 4 bases from V and 11 bases from J; junction bases left unmatched: 6. This CDR3 spans 12 amino acids. In DNA form, the CDR3 reads TGTGCCAGCAGTGGCGGACAGGGAAGGGCTTTCTTT. Protein sequence: CASSGGQGRAFF.

This clonotype occurred a few times. In nucleotides, the CDR3 is TGTGCCAGCAGTGCGCTAGCGGTTAGCACAGATACGCAGTATTTT. Amino acids: CASSALAVSTDTQYF. This chain joins TRBV12-3 or TRBV12-4 and TRBJ2-3; TRBD2 matches 7 bases. The junction had 5 bases not matched to a gene; V was cut back by 5 bases and J by 0 bases. This CDR3 region has 15 residues.

In its sample, this clonotype was seen many times. The chain is built from TRBV28 and TRBJ1-1, with D possibly matching TRBD1 (6 bases). Germline V gene sequence: CDR1 MDHEN, CDR2 SYDVKM. The CDR3 totals 15 residues. V was cut by 4 bases and J by 6 bases, with 18 bases left in between. CDR3 sequence (DNA): TGTGCCAGCAGTTCTCGTCCCAAAGGACAGCCTGAAGCTTTCTTT. Encoded protein: CASSSRPKGQPEAFF. The whole variable domain, filled in from reference TRBV28 and TRBJ1-1, reads DVKVTQSSRYLVKRTGEKVFLECVQDMDHENMFWYRQDPGLGLRLIYFSYDVKMKEKGDIPEGYSVSREKKERFSLILESASTNQTSMYLCASSSRPKGQPEAFFGQGTRLTVV.

This clonotype was picked up a small number of times. The chain has TRBV27 and TRBJ2-1; D gene unclear. V was cut by 3 bases and J by 8 bases, with 11 bases left in between. Germline CDR1 is MNHEY and CDR2 is SMNVEV (reference sequence). The length of the CDR3 is 13 residues. The CDR3 nucleotides read TGTGCCAGCAGTTTCGTGGCGTCATATGAGCAGTTCTTC. Translating gives CASSFVASYEQFF.

The V gene is TRBV10-3, the J gene TRBJ1-2; tentative D call: TRBD1 (5 bases). Deletions cut 4 bases from V and 1 base from J, with 7 bases between. The germline CDR1 and CDR2 sequences are ENHRY and SYGVKD. The CDR3 totals 13 residues. Written as DNA, the CDR3 is TGTGCCATCAGTGGGGACGGTAACTATGGCTACACCTTC. As protein: CAISGDGNYGYTF.

The chain employs TRBV30 and TRBJ2-1, with D maybe TRBD2 (6 bases). The CDR3 spans 12 residues. CDR1 and CDR2 from the germline V gene are GTSNPN and SVGIG (reference sequence). Deletions cut 0 bases from V and 15 bases from J, with 15 bases between. As DNA, the CDR3 is TGTGCCTGGAGTGTGCCAGCGGGCCAGGGGTTCTTC. This translates into CAWSVPAGQGFF.

About this clonotype itself: Lacking the conserved final phenylalanine or tryptophan, this CDR3 likely reflects a read error. This rearrangement joins TRBV6-1 to TRBJ2-7; 10 bases are a match to TRBD2. Germline CDR1 and CDR2: MNHNS and SASEGT. The CDR3 loop spans 14 amino acids. Trimming at V came to 6 bases and at J to 2 bases, leaving 4 bases not matched to a gene. The CDR3 protein is CASRASGRTYEQYS. CDR3 sequence (DNA): TGTGCCAGCAGGGCTAGCGGGAGAACCTACGAGCAGTACTCC.

This clonotype turned up a few times. The gene calls are TRBV7-8 and TRBJ2-3; 7 bases align to TRBD2. The CDR3 loop spans 16 amino acids. Germline V gene lookup returns CDR1 SGHVS and CDR2 FQNEAQ. The trim removed 4 bases at V and 3 bases at J, leaving 10 bases unmatched. CDR3 sequence reads: CASSSLFSGGTDTQYF. The CDR3 DNA follows: TGTGCCAGCAGCTCCCTCTTCTCGGGAGGAACAGATACGCAGTATTTT.

This clonotype was seen ten or more times. This sequence joins TRBV2 and TRBJ2-1, with D unresolved. Germline V gives CDR1 SNHLY, CDR2 FYNNEI. V was cut by 5 bases and J by 2 bases, with 13 bases left in between. CDR3 size: 15 residues. Here the CDR3 DNA reads TGTGCCAGCAGTTCCGAGGTGTGGGCCTACAATGAGCAGTTCTTC. Translated, it gives CASSSEVWAYNEQFF. The full variable domain, its missing parts supplied by reference TRBV2 and TRBJ2-1, is EPEVTQTPSHQVTQMGQEVILRCVPISNHLYFYWYRQILGQKVEFLVSFYNNEISEKSEIFDDQFSVERPDGSNFTLKIRSTKLEDSAMYFCASSSEVWAYNEQFFGPGTRLTVL.

The chain uses TRBV20-1 and TRBJ2-1; 10 nucleotides match TRBD2. The CDR3 has 15 amino acids. V was clipped by 0 bases and J by 5 bases; unmatched bases: 4. Germline CDR1 and CDR2: DFQATT and SNEGSKA (reference sequence). CDR3 residues: CSARDLLAGDNEQFF. The CDR3 DNA is TGCAGTGCTAGAGATCTTCTAGCGGGAGACAATGAGCAGTTCTTC.

This clonotype came up a few times. The chain links TRBV10-3 to TRBJ2-7; a weak D match, TRBD1 (5 bases). V gave up 3 bases and J gave up 0 bases, with 12 bases separating them. From germline, CDR1 is ENHRY and CDR2 SYGVKD. The CDR3 sequence is 15 residues long. The CDR3 sequence: CAISETGPSSYEQYF. The CDR3 DNA is TGTGCCATCAGTGAAACAGGACCGAGCTCCTACGAGCAGTACTTC.

On this clonotype itself: This clone may be a read error of a much larger clone one base away. The J gene is TRBJ1-2, the V gene TRBV12-3 or TRBV12-4; no reliable D call. The CDR3 contains 14 residues. CDR3 in DNA: TGTGTCAGCAGCATAGTCAAGGACCTCTATGGCTACACCTTC. Protein product: CVSSIVKDLYGYTF.

This clonotype has at least ten counts. The J gene is TRBJ2-7, the V gene TRBV12-3 or TRBV12-4; D is tentatively TRBD1 or TRBD2 (5 bases each). This CDR3 is 13 amino acids long. Trimming removed 3 bases from V and 2 bases from J, with 8 bases in between. The CDR3 reads CASSFGDAYEQYF. The CDR3 DNA follows: TGTGCCAGCAGTTTCGGGGACGCCTACGAGCAGTACTTC.

The V gene is TRBV27, the J gene TRBJ2-7, with D maybe TRBD2 (7 bases). CDR3 length: 15 residues. Per the germline V gene, CDR1 is MNHEY and CDR2 is SMNVEV (reference sequence). V was shortened by 2 bases and J by 3 bases, with 14 bases between the two germline ends. CDR3 bases: TGTGCCAGCAGTTTAGCGGGGGCGGGGCTCTACGAGCAGTACTTC. This encodes CASSLAGAGLYEQYF.

Of note for this clonotype: A junction boundary mismatches the germline segment, possibly from a read error. This chain uses TRBV27 with TRBJ1-5; D may be TRBD1 (6 bases). CDR1 MNHEY and CDR2 SMNVEV come from the germline V gene (reference sequence). This CDR3 has 15 residues. The CDR3: CAGSFQGMSNQPQHF. CDR3 coding DNA: TGTGCCGGCAGTTTCCAGGGGATGAGCAATCAGCCCCAGCATTTT.